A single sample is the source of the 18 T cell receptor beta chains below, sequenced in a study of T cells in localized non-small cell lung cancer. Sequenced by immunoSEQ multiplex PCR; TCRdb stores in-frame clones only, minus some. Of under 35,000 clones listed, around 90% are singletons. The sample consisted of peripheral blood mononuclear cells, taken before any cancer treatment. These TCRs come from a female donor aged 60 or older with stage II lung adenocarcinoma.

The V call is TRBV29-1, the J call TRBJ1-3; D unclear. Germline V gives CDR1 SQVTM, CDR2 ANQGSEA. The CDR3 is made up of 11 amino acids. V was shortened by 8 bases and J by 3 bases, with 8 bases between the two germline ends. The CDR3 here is CSCIYGNTIYF. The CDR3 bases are TGCAGCTGCATATATGGAAACACCATATATTTT. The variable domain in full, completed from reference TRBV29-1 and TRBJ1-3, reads SAVISQKPSRDICQRGTSLTIQCQVDSQVTMMFWYRQQPGQSLTLIATANQGSEATYESGFVIDKFPISRPNLTFSTLTVSNMSPEDSSIYLCSCIYGNTIYFGEGSWLTVV.

CDR3 coding DNA: TGTGCCAGCAGCTTAGCGGGGCAGGGGAATTTCTATGGCTACACCTTC. Translation gives CASSLAGQGNFYGYTF. The rearrangement links TRBV7-8 to TRBJ1-2, with D possibly TRBD1 on 6 matching bases. Germline loops: CDR1 SGHVS, CDR2 FQNEAQ. Trimming took 0 bases from V and 4 from J, leaving 15 bases between them. The length of the CDR3 is 16 residues.

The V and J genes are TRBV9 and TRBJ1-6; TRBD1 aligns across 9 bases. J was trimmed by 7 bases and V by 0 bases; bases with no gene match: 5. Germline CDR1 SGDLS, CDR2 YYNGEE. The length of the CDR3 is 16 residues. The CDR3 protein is CASSVGTGAPNSPLHF. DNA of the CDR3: TGTGCCAGCAGCGTAGGGACAGGGGCCCCGAATTCACCCCTCCACTTT.

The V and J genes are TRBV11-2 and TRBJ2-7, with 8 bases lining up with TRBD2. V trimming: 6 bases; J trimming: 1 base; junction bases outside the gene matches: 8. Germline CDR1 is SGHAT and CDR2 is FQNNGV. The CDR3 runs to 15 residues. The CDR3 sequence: CASRLRREGSYEQYF. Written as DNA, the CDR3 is TGTGCCAGCAGACTAAGACGGGAGGGGTCCTACGAGCAGTACTTC.

The CDR3 loop reads CASSLDRGIGQPQHF. CDR3 sequence (DNA): TGTGCCAGCAGCTTGGACAGGGGGATTGGGCAGCCCCAGCATTTT. The chain recombines TRBV7-2 with TRBJ1-5, with 10 bases fitting TRBD1. The trim removed 3 bases at V and 7 bases at J, leaving 6 bases unmatched. This CDR3 spans 15 amino acids. Germline V CDR1 and CDR2: SGHTA, FQGNSA.

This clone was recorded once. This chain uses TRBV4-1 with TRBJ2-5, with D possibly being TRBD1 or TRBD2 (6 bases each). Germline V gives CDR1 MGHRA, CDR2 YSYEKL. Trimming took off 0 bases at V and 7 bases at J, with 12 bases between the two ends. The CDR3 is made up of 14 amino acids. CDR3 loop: CASSQEEGVGTQYF. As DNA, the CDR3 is TGCGCCAGCAGCCAAGAGGAGGGGGTGGGGACCCAGTACTTC.

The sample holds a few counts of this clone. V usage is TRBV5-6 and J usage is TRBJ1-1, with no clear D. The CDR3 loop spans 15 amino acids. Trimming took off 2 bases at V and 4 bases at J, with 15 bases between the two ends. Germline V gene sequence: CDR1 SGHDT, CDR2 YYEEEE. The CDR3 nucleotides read TGTGCCAGCAGCTTCACCTTTGATATCCCCACTGAAGCTTTCTTT. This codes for CASSFTFDIPTEAFF. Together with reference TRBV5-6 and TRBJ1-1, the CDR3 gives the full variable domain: DAGVTQSPTHLIKTRGQQVTLRCSPKSGHDTVSWYQQALGQGPQFIFQYYEEEERQRGNFPDRFSGHQFPNYSSELNVNALLLGDSALYLCASSFTFDIPTEAFFGQGTRLTVV.

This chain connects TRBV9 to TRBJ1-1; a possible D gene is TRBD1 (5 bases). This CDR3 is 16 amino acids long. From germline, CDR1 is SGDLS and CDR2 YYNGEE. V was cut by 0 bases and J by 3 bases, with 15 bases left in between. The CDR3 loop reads CASSVAGRAGYTEAFF. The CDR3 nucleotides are TGTGCCAGCAGCGTAGCCGGCAGGGCCGGATACACTGAAGCTTTCTTT.

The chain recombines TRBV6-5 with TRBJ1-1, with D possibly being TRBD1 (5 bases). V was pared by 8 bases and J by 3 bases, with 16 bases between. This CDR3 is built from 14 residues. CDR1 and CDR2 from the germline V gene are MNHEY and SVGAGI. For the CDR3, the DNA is TGTGCCAGCTTCGCTGGGGGGTCGTACACTGAAGCTTTCTTT. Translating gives CASFAGGSYTEAFF.

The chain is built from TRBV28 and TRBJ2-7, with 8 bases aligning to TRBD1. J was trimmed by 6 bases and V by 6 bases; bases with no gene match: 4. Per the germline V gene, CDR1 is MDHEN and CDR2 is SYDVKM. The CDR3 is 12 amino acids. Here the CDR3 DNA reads TGTGCCAGCAGCTACACAGGGGGCGAGCAGTACTTC. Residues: CASSYTGGEQYF.

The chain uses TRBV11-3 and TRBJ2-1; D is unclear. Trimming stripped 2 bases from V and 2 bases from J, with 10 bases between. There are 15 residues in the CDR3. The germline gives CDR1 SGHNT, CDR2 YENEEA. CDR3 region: CASSLLGPTYNEQFF. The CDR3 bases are TGTGCCAGCAGCTTACTGGGCCCCACCTACAATGAGCAGTTCTTC.

The CDR3 region is CASSVENTYGYTF. CDR3 DNA: TGTGCCAGCAGCGTAGAGAACACTTATGGCTACACCTTC. The chain has TRBV6-6 and TRBJ1-2, with D uncertain. Per the germline V gene, CDR1 is MNHNY and CDR2 is SVGAGI (reference sequence). The V end lost 6 bases, the J end lost 5 bases, and 13 bases lay between the germline ends. CDR3 length equals 13 residues.

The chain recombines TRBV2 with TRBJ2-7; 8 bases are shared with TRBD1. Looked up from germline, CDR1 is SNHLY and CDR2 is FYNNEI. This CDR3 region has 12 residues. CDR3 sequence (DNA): TGTGCTACCGGCAGGGGGCAGGGCGAGCAGTACTTC. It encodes CATGRGQGEQYF.

Here the CDR3 DNA reads TGTGCCAGTAGTTCTTTGGAGGCGCAAAGGGATGAAAAACTGTTTTTT. This sequence encodes CASSSLEAQRDEKLFF. The V gene is TRBV19, the J gene TRBJ1-4; D unresolved. This CDR3 spans 16 amino acids. Germline V gene lookup returns CDR1 LNHDA and CDR2 SQIVND (reference sequence). V dropped 5 bases and J dropped 6 bases, with 19 bases sitting between them. Combining the CDR3 with reference TRBV19 and TRBJ1-4 gives the whole variable domain DGGITQSPKYLFRKEGQNVTLSCEQNLNHDAMYWYRQDPGQGLRLIYYSQIVNDFQKGDIAEGYSVSREKKESFPLTVTSAQKNPTAFYLCASSSLEAQRDEKLFFGSGTQLSVL.

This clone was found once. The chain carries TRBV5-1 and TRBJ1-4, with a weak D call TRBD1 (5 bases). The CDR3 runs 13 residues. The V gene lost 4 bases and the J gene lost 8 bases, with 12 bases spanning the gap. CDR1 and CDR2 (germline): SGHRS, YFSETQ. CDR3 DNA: TGCGCCAGCAGCACTCTGACAGACGAAAAACTGTTTTTT. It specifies CASSTLTDEKLFF.

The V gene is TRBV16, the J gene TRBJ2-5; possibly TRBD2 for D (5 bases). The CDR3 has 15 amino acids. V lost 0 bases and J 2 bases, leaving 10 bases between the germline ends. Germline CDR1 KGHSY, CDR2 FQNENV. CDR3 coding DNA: TGTGCCAGCAGCCAATCGAACGGGGTACAAGAGACCCAGTACTTC. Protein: CASSQSNGVQETQYF.

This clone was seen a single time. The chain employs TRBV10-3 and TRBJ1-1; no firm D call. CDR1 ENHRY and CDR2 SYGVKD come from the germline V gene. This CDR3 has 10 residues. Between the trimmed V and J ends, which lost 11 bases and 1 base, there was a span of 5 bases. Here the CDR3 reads CAAGNTEAFF. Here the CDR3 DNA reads TGTGCCGCCGGGAACACTGAAGCTTTCTTT.

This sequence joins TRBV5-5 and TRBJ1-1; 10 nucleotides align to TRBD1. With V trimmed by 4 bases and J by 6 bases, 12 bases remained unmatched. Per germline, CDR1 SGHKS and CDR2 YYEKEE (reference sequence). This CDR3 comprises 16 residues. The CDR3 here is CASSPLPGQGTAEAFF. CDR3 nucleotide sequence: TGTGCCAGCAGCCCTCTCCCGGGACAGGGGACGGCTGAAGCTTTCTTT.